The next 15 T cell receptor beta chains were all read from a single sample in a study of OX40 agonist ivuxolimab in advanced cancers. Only in-frame clones appear in the TCRdb table, and some are missing; sequencing was by immunoSEQ multiplex PCR. Of 60,000 to 85,000 clones detected, about 85% appear once; the ten largest clones hold around 2%. The sample consisted of CD4+ or CD8+ T cells sorted from blood, taken in a trial of the OX40 agonist ivuxolimab. These receptors were obtained from an adult with an advanced solid tumor such as melanoma, head and neck, liver or kidney cancer.

The chain combines TRBV2 with TRBJ1-1; 9 bases match TRBD1. This CDR3 region has 14 residues. The germline V gene encodes CDR1 SNHLY and CDR2 FYNNEI. The V and J ends lost 6 bases and 5 bases, in that order; junction bases with no gene match: 7. The CDR3 protein is CASSVDRGRTEAFF. The CDR3 DNA reads as TGTGCCAGCAGCGTTGACAGGGGGAGGACTGAAGCTTTCTTT.

The chain uses TRBV19 and TRBJ1-4, with no clear D. The germline V gene has CDR1 LNHDA and CDR2 SQIVND (reference sequence). V lost 7 bases, J lost 3 bases, and 6 bases lay in between. The length of the CDR3 is 12 residues. The CDR3 sequence: CASTMSNEKLFF. The CDR3 DNA is TGTGCCAGTACGATGTCTAATGAAAAACTGTTTTTT.

The chain is built from TRBV15 and TRBJ2-3; TRBD2 is a possible D gene (6 bases). V was pared by 0 bases and J by 3 bases, with 19 bases between. This CDR3 is built from 18 residues. CDR1 is LNHNV and CDR2 is YYDKDF in the germline V gene (reference sequence). CDR3 in amino acids: CATSRDRGRGRGTDTQYF. The CDR3, as DNA: TGTGCCACCAGCAGAGATCGGGGGAGAGGGAGAGGGACAGATACGCAGTATTTT.

The chain recombines TRBV28 with TRBJ1-2; the D gene is possibly TRBD1 (6 bases). V was shortened by 5 bases and J by 2 bases, with 9 bases between the two germline ends. Germline-derived CDR1 and CDR2 are MDHEN and SYDVKM. The CDR3 is 13 amino acids. CDR3 bases: TGTGCCAGCAGTAGGACAGAGAACTATGGCTACACCTTC. Translated: CASSRTENYGYTF.

The rearrangement joins TRBV6-8 to TRBJ2-7, with no clear D. V dropped 2 bases and J dropped 0 bases, with 8 bases sitting between them. The CDR3 is made up of 14 amino acids. CDR1 is MNHGY, CDR2 SAAAGT, per germline. CDR3 DNA: TGTGCCAGCAGTTACGACCCGAGCTCCTACGAGCAGTACTTC. It specifies CASSYDPSSYEQYF.

This clone has only one observation. The chain couples TRBV6-6 to TRBJ2-7; D is unclear. The CDR3 is 12 residues long. Germline loops: CDR1 MNHNY, CDR2 SVGAGI (reference sequence). V was cut by 2 bases and J by 4 bases, with 6 bases left in between. CDR3 bases: TGTGCCAGCAGTTACAGGGAATACGAGCAGTACTTC. Encoded protein: CASSYREYEQYF.

This clone was found a few times. The chain carries TRBV30 and TRBJ1-2; D gene uncertain. CDR1 is GTSNPN, CDR2 SVGIG, per germline (reference sequence). The CDR3 extends over 12 amino acids. Trimming removed 0 bases at V and 5 bases at J, with 7 bases between. CDR3 region: CAWSVRGYGYTF. Written as DNA, the CDR3 is TGTGCCTGGAGTGTACGTGGTTATGGCTACACCTTC.

The J gene is TRBJ2-7, the V gene TRBV5-1; D unclear. CDR3 length: 15 amino acids. The V gene's germline CDR1 is SGHRS and CDR2 YFSETQ. The germline V and J ends were trimmed by 0 bases and 0 bases, with 10 bases remaining between them. DNA for the CDR3: TGCGCCAGCAGCTTGGTACTCGGCACCTCCTACGAGCAGTACTTC. The encoded protein is CASSLVLGTSYEQYF.

The rearrangement joins TRBV6-5 to TRBJ2-4; D is perhaps TRBD1 (6 bases). Germline loops: CDR1 MNHEY, CDR2 SVGAGI. This CDR3 is built from 14 residues. The V gene lost 4 bases and the J gene lost 9 bases, with 16 bases spanning the gap. The CDR3 protein is CASSSRTGSGIQYF. Here the CDR3 DNA reads TGTGCCAGCAGTTCCCGTACAGGGAGCGGCATTCAGTACTTC.

A few counts support this clone. This rearrangement joins TRBV5-8 to TRBJ2-3, with 8 bases that match TRBD2. V dropped 0 bases and J dropped 1; count of bases not matched to a gene: 1. The germline gives CDR1 SGHTS, CDR2 YDEGEE. The CDR3 loop spans 15 amino acids. CDR3 sequence reads: CASSLEAGGTDTQYF. The CDR3, as DNA: TGTGCCAGCAGCTTGGAAGCGGGAGGCACAGATACGCAGTATTTT.

This chain joins TRBV7-2 and TRBJ2-1, with 15 bases that match TRBD2. V lost 1 base and J lost 6; bases outside the gene matches: 10. Germline lookup yields CDR1 SGHTA and CDR2 FQGNSA. This CDR3 spans 19 amino acids. CDR3 in amino acids: CASSLGGLAGGLKINEQFF. DNA of the CDR3: TGTGCCAGCAGCTTAGGAGGACTAGCGGGGGGGCTGAAGATCAATGAGCAGTTCTTC.

The J gene is TRBJ2-1, the V gene TRBV19; no reliable D call. The CDR3 extends over 11 amino acids. V lost 8 bases, J lost 4 bases, and 6 bases lay in between. Looked up from germline, CDR1 is LNHDA and CDR2 is SQIVND (reference sequence). The CDR3 region is CASETYNEQFF. CDR3 nucleotide sequence: TGTGCCAGTGAGACTTACAATGAGCAGTTCTTC. Together with reference TRBV19 and TRBJ2-1, the CDR3 gives the full variable domain: DGGITQSPKYLFRKEGQNVTLSCEQNLNHDAMYWYRQDPGQGLRLIYYSQIVNDFQKGDIAEGYSVSREKKESFPLTVTSAQKNPTAFYLCASETYNEQFFGPGTRLTVL.

This clone has just a few counts. The genes are TRBV6-1 and TRBJ2-7, with D possibly TRBD1 on 6 matching bases. CDR1 MNHNS and CDR2 SASEGT come from the germline V gene. The V end was cut by 5 bases, the J end by 2 bases, with 16 bases between. This CDR3 has 15 amino acids. CDR3 in DNA: TGTGCCAGCAGTCGAGATCCGGGACACACCTACGAGCAGTACTTC. It specifies CASSRDPGHTYEQYF.

The chain uses TRBV30 and TRBJ1-4, with 10 bases fitting TRBD1. CDR3 length: 15 residues. Germline V lookup: CDR1 GTSNPN, CDR2 SVGIG (reference sequence). With V trimmed by 0 bases and J by 8 bases, 6 bases remained unmatched. The CDR3 DNA sequence: TGTGCCTGGAGTGTACGGACAGGGGGTGGAGAAAAACTGTTTTTT. Its translation is CAWSVRTGGGEKLFF.

The chain couples TRBV7-8 to TRBJ1-5; the D gene is possibly TRBD1 (6 bases). CDR3 size: 15 residues. The V end was cut by 5 bases, the J end by 2 bases, with 13 bases between. Per germline, CDR1 SGHVS and CDR2 FQNEAQ. The CDR3 sequence is CASSPGTSRNQPQHF. The CDR3 DNA reads TGTGCCAGCAGCCCCGGGACATCTCGCAATCAGCCCCAGCATTTT.